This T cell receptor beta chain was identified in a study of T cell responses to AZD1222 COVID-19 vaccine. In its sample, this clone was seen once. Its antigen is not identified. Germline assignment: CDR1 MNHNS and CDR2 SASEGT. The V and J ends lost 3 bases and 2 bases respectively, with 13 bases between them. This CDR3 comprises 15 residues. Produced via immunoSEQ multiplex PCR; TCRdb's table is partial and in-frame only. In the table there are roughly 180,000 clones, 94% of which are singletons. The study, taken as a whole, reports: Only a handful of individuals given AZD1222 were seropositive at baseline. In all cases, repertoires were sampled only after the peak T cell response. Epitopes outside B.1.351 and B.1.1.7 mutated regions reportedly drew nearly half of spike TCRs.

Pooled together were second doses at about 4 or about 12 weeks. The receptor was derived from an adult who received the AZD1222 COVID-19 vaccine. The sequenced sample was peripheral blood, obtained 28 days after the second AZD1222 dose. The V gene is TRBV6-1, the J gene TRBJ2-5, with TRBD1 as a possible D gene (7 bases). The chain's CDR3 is CASSEEAGQQETQYF. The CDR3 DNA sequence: TGTGCCAGCAGTGAGGAGGCGGGACAGCAAGAGACCCAGTACTTC.